Following are 21 T cell receptor beta chains from one sample sequenced in a study of T-cell memory formation after mild COVID-19. One entry per CDR3 protein, called by TCRdb with MiXCR from the 5' RACE reads. Here the sample spans fewer than 150,000 distinct CDR3 sequences, 13% to 15% being singletons. Sequenced material: PBMCs or a T cell subset sorted from them (not recorded which). The receptors derive from an adult woman who had mild COVID-19 (a few samples of this study predate the infection). Cell type and time point are not known.

V and J are TRBV29-1 and TRBJ2-1, with a tentative D call TRBD2 (6 bases). Trimming shortened V by 4 bases and J by 4 bases, and 20 bases separated the two germline ends. CDR1 and CDR2 from the germline V gene are SQVTM and ANQGSEA. This CDR3 spans 16 amino acids. The CDR3 loop is CSVAGGCLTGYNEQFF. In nucleotides, the CDR3 is TGCAGCGTTGCTGGGGGGTGCCTAACGGGATACAATGAGCAGTTCTTC.

The chain combines TRBV7-6 with TRBJ2-3, with D perhaps matching TRBD1 (8 bases). Between the trimmed V and J ends, which lost 4 bases and 1 base, there was a span of 12 bases. CDR3 size: 15 residues. Germline assignment: CDR1 SGHVS and CDR2 FNYEAQ. In DNA form, the CDR3 reads TGTGCCAGCAGCTCTACAGGGGGGGGCACAGATACGCAGTATTTT. Translating it yields CASSSTGGGTDTQYF.

This clonotype was recorded a few times. The chain has TRBV9 and TRBJ2-3; tentatively, D is TRBD1 or TRBD2 (5 bases each). Germline values: CDR1 SGDLS, CDR2 YYNGEE. The CDR3 is 14 amino acids. Trimming shortened V by 3 bases and J by 5 bases, and 13 bases separated the two germline ends. The CDR3 spells CASSAQGERDTQYF. CDR3 nucleotides: TGTGCCAGCAGCGCCCAGGGAGAGCGAGATACGCAGTATTTT.

CDR3 sequence reads: CASSQVGGVNTGELFF. CDR3 nucleotide sequence: TGCGCCAGCAGCCAAGTCGGCGGGGTGAACACCGGGGAGCTGTTTTTT. The V call is TRBV4-1, the J call TRBJ2-2, with D perhaps TRBD2 (6 bases). The CDR3 length is 16 residues. Germline-derived CDR1 and CDR2 are MGHRA and YSYEKL. Trimming stripped 1 base from V and 1 base from J, with 10 bases between.

The chain joins TRBV29-1 to TRBJ2-7; D might be TRBD2 (5 bases). The CDR3 contains 12 residues. CDR1 and CDR2 (germline): SQVTM, ANQGSEA. Trimming removed 0 bases at V and 4 bases at J, with 7 bases between. The CDR3 loop reads CSVEDEGYEQYF. As DNA, the CDR3 is TGCAGCGTTGAAGATGAGGGTTACGAGCAGTACTTC.

In this sample, this clonotype turned up a few times. The V gene is TRBV9, the J gene TRBJ2-7; perhaps D is TRBD1 or TRBD2 (5 bases each). Germline V gene data show CDR1 as SGDLS and CDR2 as YYNGEE. This CDR3 is 14 amino acids long. V was clipped by 5 bases and J by 2 bases, with 14 bases between them. The CDR3 sequence: CASSSRDAAYEQYF. The CDR3 coding sequence is TGTGCCAGCAGTTCTCGGGACGCAGCCTACGAGCAGTACTTC.

This clonotype was counted a few times. The CDR3 is CASRPGPLSTDTQYF. Here the CDR3 DNA reads TGTGCCAGCAGGCCGGGACCGTTGAGCACAGATACGCAGTATTTT. The chain has TRBV2 and TRBJ2-3, with D perhaps TRBD1 or TRBD2 (5 bases each). Trimming removed 6 bases from V and 0 bases from J, with 13 bases in between. Per germline, CDR1 SNHLY and CDR2 FYNNEI. CDR3 length: 15 residues.

The V gene is TRBV9, the J gene TRBJ2-1; D may correspond to TRBD1 or TRBD2 (5 bases each). The V gene's germline CDR1 is SGDLS and CDR2 YYNGEE. The CDR3 covers 13 residues. Trimming pared 5 bases from V and 8 bases from J, leaving 14 bases between. The CDR3 is CASRPGTGDEQFF. The CDR3 DNA reads as TGTGCCAGCAGGCCCGGGACCGGGGATGAGCAGTTCTTC.

The V gene is TRBV20-1, the J gene TRBJ1-4, with D perhaps matching TRBD1 (5 bases). The germline gives CDR1 DFQATT, CDR2 SNEGSKA (reference sequence). Trimming took off 1 base at V and 7 bases at J, with 16 bases between the two ends. The CDR3 spans 15 residues. Here the CDR3 reads CSARGVGRVGEKLFF. CDR3 in DNA: TGCAGTGCTAGAGGGGTCGGCAGGGTGGGTGAAAAACTGTTTTTT.

The rearrangement links TRBV4-1 to TRBJ1-2; D is undetermined. V was cut by 4 bases and J by 4 bases, with 16 bases left in between. CDR3 length equals 15 residues. CDR1 is MGHRA and CDR2 is YSYEKL in the germline V gene. The CDR3 nucleotides are TGCGCCAGCAGCCCCTATGGCCAAGAGGGCTATGGCTACACCTTC. It is translated as CASSPYGQEGYGYTF.

The sample holds a few counts of this clonotype. This chain connects TRBV6-2 or TRBV6-3 to TRBJ2-7; a possible D gene is TRBD1 (6 bases). In germline, CDR1 is MNHEY, CDR2 SVGEGT. V lost 5 bases to trimming and J lost 0 bases, with 11 bases between them. This CDR3 is built from 14 residues. The CDR3 sequence is CASSREDSSYEQYF. The CDR3 nucleotides read TGTGCCAGCAGTCGAGAGGACAGCTCCTACGAGCAGTACTTC.

This clonotype was seen many times. This sequence joins TRBV7-9 and TRBJ2-1; D remains unclear. The germline CDR1 and CDR2 sequences are SEHNR and FQNEAQ (reference sequence). The CDR3 loop spans 11 amino acids. Trimming removed 5 bases at V and 7 bases at J, with 6 bases between. The CDR3 bases are TGTGCCAGCAGCCGGCGGAATGAGCAGTTCTTC. It specifies CASSRRNEQFF.

The rearrangement uses TRBV6-6 and TRBJ2-1; 12 bases are a match to TRBD2. This CDR3 comprises 16 residues. Trimming at V came to 6 bases and at J to 7 bases, leaving 10 bases not matched to a gene. Germline V gene data show CDR1 as MNHNY and CDR2 as SVGAGI (reference sequence). This chain's CDR3 is CASRDRWTSGKNEQFF. The CDR3 nucleotides read TGTGCCAGCAGGGATCGCTGGACTAGCGGGAAAAATGAGCAGTTCTTC.

This clonotype showed up just a few times. The J gene is TRBJ1-1, the V gene TRBV5-4; D ambiguous. With 3 bases removed from V and 4 bases from J, the gap between germline ends came to 7 bases. The CDR3 contains 12 residues. Per the germline V gene, CDR1 is SGHNT and CDR2 is YYREEE (reference sequence). The CDR3 here is CASSSFGTEAFF. The CDR3 coding sequence is TGTGCCAGCAGCTCTTTCGGCACTGAAGCTTTCTTT.

Ten or more counts support this clonotype. The chain is built from TRBV5-1 and TRBJ2-6; D unclear. Germline V gene sequence: CDR1 SGHRS, CDR2 YFSETQ. The CDR3 consists of 17 residues. V lost 4 bases and J lost 0, with 14 bases in between. This chain's CDR3 is CASSEISGYSGANVLTF. The CDR3 nucleotides are TGCGCCAGCAGCGAAATCTCAGGTTACTCTGGGGCCAACGTCCTGACTTTC.

This clonotype showed up just a few times. The V gene is TRBV20-1, the J gene TRBJ1-1, with D uncertain. Trimming shortened V by 7 bases and J by 2 bases, and 11 bases separated the two germline ends. The V gene's germline CDR1 is DFQATT and CDR2 SNEGSKA (reference sequence). The CDR3 sequence is 12 residues long. The CDR3 DNA reads TGCAGTGGAGTACGGGTTAACACTGAAGCTTTCTTT. Protein product: CSGVRVNTEAFF.

The genes are TRBV18 and TRBJ2-7, with TRBD1 matching over 8 bases. Germline V CDR1 and CDR2: KGHSH, LQKENI. The CDR3 is 15 amino acids. V lost 4 bases and J lost 3; bases outside the gene matches: 8. The CDR3 region has the DNA TGTGCCAGCTCACTCGGACAGGGATTAGGCTACGAGCAGTACTTC. Protein: CASSLGQGLGYEQYF.

This clonotype was recorded a few times. The rearrangement joins TRBV6-6 to TRBJ2-7, with D perhaps given as TRBD1 or TRBD2 (6 bases each). With 0 bases removed from V and 4 bases from J, the gap between germline ends came to 10 bases. The CDR3 consists of 14 residues. Looked up from germline, CDR1 is MNHNY and CDR2 is SVGAGI (reference sequence). DNA for the CDR3: TGTGCCAGCAGTTACTCGGGGGGCGAATACGAGCAGTACTTC. Amino acids: CASSYSGGEYEQYF.

This clonotype turned up a few times. This chain links TRBV6-6 with TRBJ2-3; D not certain. Germline V gives CDR1 MNHNY, CDR2 SVGAGI (reference sequence). This CDR3 contains 16 residues. The V gene lost 3 bases and the J gene lost 1 base, with 14 bases spanning the gap. CDR3 loop: CASSYPLLGGTDTQYF. The DNA for the CDR3 is TGTGCCAGCAGTTATCCCCTCCTTGGGGGCACAGATACGCAGTATTTT.

J is TRBJ1-1 and V is TRBV19; D might be TRBD1 (5 bases). CDR3 size: 14 residues. V was shortened by 2 bases and J by 3 bases, with 10 bases between the two germline ends. Germline CDR1 and CDR2: LNHDA and SQIVND (reference sequence). In nucleotides, the CDR3 is TGTGCCAGTAGTATAATGGGGGGTTACACTGAAGCTTTCTTT. This translates into CASSIMGGYTEAFF.

This clonotype has just a few counts. This rearrangement joins TRBV3-1 to TRBJ2-7; 9 nucleotides match TRBD1. Per germline, CDR1 LGHDT and CDR2 YNNKEL (reference sequence). The CDR3 runs 17 residues. V dropped 3 bases and J dropped 2; count of bases not matched to a gene: 11. The CDR3 loop reads CASSHPPRDREAYEQYF. The CDR3 DNA reads as TGTGCCAGCAGCCACCCACCCCGGGACAGGGAAGCCTACGAGCAGTACTTC.